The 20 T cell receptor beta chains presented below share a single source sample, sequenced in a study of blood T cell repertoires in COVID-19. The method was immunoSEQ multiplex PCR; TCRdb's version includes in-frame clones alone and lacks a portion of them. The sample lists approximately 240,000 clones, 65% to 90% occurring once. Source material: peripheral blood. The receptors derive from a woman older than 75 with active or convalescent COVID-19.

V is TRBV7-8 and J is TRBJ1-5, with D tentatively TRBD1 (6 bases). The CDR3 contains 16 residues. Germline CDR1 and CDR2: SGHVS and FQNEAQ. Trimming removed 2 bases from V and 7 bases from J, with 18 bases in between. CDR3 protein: CASSLIADRYGQPQHF. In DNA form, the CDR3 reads TGTGCCAGCAGCTTAATCGCCGACAGGTATGGGCAGCCCCAGCATTTT.

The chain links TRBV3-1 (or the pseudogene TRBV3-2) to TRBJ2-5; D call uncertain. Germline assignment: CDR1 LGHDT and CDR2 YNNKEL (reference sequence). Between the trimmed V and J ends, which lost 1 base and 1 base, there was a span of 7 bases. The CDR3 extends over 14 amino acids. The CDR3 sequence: CASSQVGAQETQYF. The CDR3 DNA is TGTGCCAGCAGCCAAGTCGGTGCCCAAGAGACCCAGTACTTC.

CDR3 DNA: TGTGCCAGCAGTATCGGGACAGGGTTACGGGAAAAACTGTTTTTT. It specifies CASSIGTGLREKLFF. The V gene is TRBV27, the J gene TRBJ1-4; TRBD1 matches at 9 bases. The CDR3 sequence is 15 residues long. Germline-derived CDR1 and CDR2 are MNHEY and SMNVEV (reference sequence). V lost 5 bases, J lost 8 bases, and 9 bases stayed unmatched.

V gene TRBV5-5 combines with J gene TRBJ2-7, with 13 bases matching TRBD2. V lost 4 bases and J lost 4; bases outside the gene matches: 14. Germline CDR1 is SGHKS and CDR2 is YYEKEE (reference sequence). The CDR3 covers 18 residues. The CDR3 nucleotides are TGTGCCAGCAGCCCGGCCCCCGGGACTAGCGGGAAGTCGTACGAGCAGTACTTC. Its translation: CASSPAPGTSGKSYEQYF.

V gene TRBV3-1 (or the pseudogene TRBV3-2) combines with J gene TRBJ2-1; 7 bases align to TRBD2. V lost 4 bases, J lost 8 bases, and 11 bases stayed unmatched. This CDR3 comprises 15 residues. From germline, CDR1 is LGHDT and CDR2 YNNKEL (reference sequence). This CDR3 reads CASSRAGLMNDEQFF. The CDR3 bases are TGTGCCAGCAGCCGAGCGGGACTAATGAATGATGAGCAGTTCTTC.

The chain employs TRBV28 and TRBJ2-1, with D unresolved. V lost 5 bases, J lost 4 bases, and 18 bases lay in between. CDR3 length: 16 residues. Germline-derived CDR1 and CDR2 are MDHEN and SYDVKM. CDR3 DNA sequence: TGTGCCAGCAGTCCTCCGGGTAGTCGGGTATACAATGAGCAGTTCTTC. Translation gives CASSPPGSRVYNEQFF.

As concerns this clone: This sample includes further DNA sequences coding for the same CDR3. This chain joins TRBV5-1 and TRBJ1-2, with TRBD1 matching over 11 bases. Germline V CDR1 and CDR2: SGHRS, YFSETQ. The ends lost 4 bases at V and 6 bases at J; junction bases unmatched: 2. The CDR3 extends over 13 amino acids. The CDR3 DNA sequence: TGCGCCAGCAGCCTGGGACAGGGGGATGGCTACACCTTC. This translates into CASSLGQGDGYTF. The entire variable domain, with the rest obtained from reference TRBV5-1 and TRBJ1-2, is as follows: KAGVTQTPRYLIKTRGQQVTLSCSPISGHRSVSWYQQTPGQGLQFLFEYFSETQRNKGNFPGRFSGRQFSNSRSEMNVSTLELGDSALYLCASSLGQGDGYTFGSGTRLTVV.

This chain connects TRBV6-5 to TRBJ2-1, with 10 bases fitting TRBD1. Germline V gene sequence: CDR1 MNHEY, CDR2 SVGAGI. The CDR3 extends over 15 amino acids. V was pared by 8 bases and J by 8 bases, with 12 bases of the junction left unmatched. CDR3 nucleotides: TGTGCCAGCCGTCACCCGGGACAGGGGAGGGATGAGCAGTTCTTC. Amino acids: CASRHPGQGRDEQFF.

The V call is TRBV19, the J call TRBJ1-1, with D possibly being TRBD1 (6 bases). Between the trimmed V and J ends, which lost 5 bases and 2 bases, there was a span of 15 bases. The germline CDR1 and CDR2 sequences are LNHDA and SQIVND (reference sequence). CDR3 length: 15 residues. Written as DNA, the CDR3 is TGTGCCAGTAGTCCTCGGCAGGGGATAAACACTGAAGCTTTCTTT. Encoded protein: CASSPRQGINTEAFF.

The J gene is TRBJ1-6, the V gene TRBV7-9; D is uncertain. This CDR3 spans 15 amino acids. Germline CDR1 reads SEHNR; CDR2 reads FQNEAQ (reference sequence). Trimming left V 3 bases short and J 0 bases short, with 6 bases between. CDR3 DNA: TGTGCCAGCAGCTTCGGGAGCTCCTATAATTCACCCCTCCACTTT. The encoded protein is CASSFGSSYNSPLHF.

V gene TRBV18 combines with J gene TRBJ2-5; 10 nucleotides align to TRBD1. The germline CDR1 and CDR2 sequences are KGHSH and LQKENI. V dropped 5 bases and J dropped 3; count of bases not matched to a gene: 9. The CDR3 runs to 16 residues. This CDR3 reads CASSSTGTGVKETQYF. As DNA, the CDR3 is TGTGCCAGCTCAAGCACCGGGACAGGGGTTAAAGAGACCCAGTACTTC.

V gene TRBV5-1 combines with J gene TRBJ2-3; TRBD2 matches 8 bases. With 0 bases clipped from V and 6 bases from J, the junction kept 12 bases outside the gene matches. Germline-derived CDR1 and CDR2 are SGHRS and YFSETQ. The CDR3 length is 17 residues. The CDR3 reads CASSLVLVAGNFDTQYF. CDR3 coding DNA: TGCGCCAGCAGCTTGGTTTTGGTAGCGGGAAACTTTGATACGCAGTATTTT.

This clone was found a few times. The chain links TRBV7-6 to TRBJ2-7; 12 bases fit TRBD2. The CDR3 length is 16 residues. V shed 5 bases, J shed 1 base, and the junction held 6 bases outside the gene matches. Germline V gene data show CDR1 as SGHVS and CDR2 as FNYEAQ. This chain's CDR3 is CASSSLAGGSSYEQYF. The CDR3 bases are TGTGCCAGCAGCAGCCTAGCGGGAGGGTCGTCCTACGAGCAGTACTTC.

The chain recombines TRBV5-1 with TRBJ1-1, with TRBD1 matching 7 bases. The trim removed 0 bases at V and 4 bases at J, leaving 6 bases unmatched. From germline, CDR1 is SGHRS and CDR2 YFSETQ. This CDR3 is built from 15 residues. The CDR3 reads CASSLDRGLSTEAFF. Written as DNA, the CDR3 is TGCGCCAGCAGCTTGGACAGGGGCCTTTCCACTGAAGCTTTCTTT. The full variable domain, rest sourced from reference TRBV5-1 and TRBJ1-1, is KAGVTQTPRYLIKTRGQQVTLSCSPISGHRSVSWYQQTPGQGLQFLFEYFSETQRNKGNFPGRFSGRQFSNSRSEMNVSTLELGDSALYLCASSLDRGLSTEAFFGQGTRLTVV.

The CDR3: CASSTRQGTNEKLFF. CDR3 bases: TGTGCCAGTAGTACCAGACAGGGGACTAATGAAAAACTGTTTTTT. The V gene is TRBV19, the J gene TRBJ1-4; 8 bases map to TRBD1. From germline, CDR1 is LNHDA and CDR2 SQIVND (reference sequence). The CDR3 totals 15 residues. After removal of 4 bases from V and 2 bases from J, the junction contained 3 bases not matched to a gene.

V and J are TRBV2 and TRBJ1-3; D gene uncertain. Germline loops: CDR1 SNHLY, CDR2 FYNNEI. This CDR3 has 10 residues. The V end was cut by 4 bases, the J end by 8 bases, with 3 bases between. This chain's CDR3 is CASSAYTIYF. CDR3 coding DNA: TGTGCCAGCAGTGCCTACACCATATATTTT.

The CDR3 bases are TGCGCCAGCAGCTCGGACAGCCCCTACGAGCAGTACTTC. Its translation: CASSSDSPYEQYF. The gene calls are TRBV5-1 and TRBJ2-7; tentative D call: TRBD1 (6 bases). V lost 3 bases and J 2 bases, leaving 9 bases between the germline ends. CDR3 length: 13 amino acids. Per the germline V gene, CDR1 is SGHRS and CDR2 is YFSETQ.

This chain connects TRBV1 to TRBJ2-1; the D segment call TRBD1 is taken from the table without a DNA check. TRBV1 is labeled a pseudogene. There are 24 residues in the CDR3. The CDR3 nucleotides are TGCACCAGCAGCCAGGAAGACAAGACAGGGGGCGTATTGGGGATGGGTAGCTCCTACAATGAGCAGTTCTTC. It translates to CTSSQEDKTGGVLGMGSSYNEQFF.

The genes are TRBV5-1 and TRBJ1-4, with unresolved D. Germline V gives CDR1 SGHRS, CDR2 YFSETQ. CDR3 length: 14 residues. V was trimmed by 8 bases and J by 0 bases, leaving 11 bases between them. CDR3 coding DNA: TGCGCCAGTTCCCGGGAAGCAACTAATGAAAAACTGTTTTTT. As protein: CASSREATNEKLFF.

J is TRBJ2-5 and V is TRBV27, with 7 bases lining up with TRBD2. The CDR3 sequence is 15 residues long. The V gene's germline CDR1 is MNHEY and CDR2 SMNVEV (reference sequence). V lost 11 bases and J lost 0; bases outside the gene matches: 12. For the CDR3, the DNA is TGTGCCGGGAGAAAGCGGGGTGTTAACCAAGAGACCCAGTACTTC. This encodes CAGRKRGVNQETQYF.